This paragraph covers one T cell receptor (beta chain) sequence. What it recognizes is unknown. CDR1 and CDR2 from the germline V gene are SGHRS and YFSETQ. Trimming shortened V by 2 bases and J by 1 base, and 6 bases separated the two germline ends. CDR3 length: 13 amino acids. The sample belongs to a study of siplizumab effects on memory and regulatory T cells. Study-level findings and limits: A small minority of alloreactive clones were mapped to unstimulated subsets. Controls showed an average of approximately 27% Treg-derived mappable alloreactive CD4+ clones, while siplizumab showed 60% to 80%. The study found that siplizumab significantly reduced alloreactive sequences traceable to unstimulated CD4+ memory cells. There appeared to be greater diversity in naive T cells than in memory cells, and naive T cells seemed major contributors to the alloresponse.

TCRdb keeps only in-frame clones here, not all; method: immunoSEQ multiplex PCR. The repertoire holds about 110,000 clones, with approximately 92% as singletons. The origin of this receptor is a human donor in good health. The source material was CD4+ T cells sorted from blood. The chain carries TRBV5-1 and TRBJ1-1; D unresolved. CDR3 in DNA: TGCGCCAGCAGCTTCAACAGGAACACTGAAGCTTTCTTT. It is translated as CASSFNRNTEAFF.